A selection of T cell receptor beta chains follows, all from one sample in a study of T cell responses to AZD1222 COVID-19 vaccine. Profiled with immunoSEQ multiplex PCR; TCRdb holds only in-frame clones, not every one. The sample shows about 57,000 clones, about 90% of them seen only once. The starting material was peripheral blood, obtained on day 0 of AZD1222 vaccination. The origin of the receptors is an adult in good health. CDR3s include the opening cysteine and the closing phenylalanine or tryptophan. D genes are given only for firm matches. Not all rows give a size; the values are once, few, many and, for expanded clones, a class.

v_call	j_call	d_call	clone_size	cdr3_nt	cdr3_aa
TRBV7-9	TRBJ1-1	.	once	TGTGCCAGCAGCATAAGACTGTTGACCGGCACTGAAGCTTTCTTT	CASSIRLLTGTEAFF
TRBV28	TRBJ2-7	TRBD1	once	TGTGCCAGCAGTTTTCTCCCGGGACAGGGGGCCCACGAGCAGTACTTC	CASSFLPGQGAHEQYF
TRBV4-3	TRBJ2-3	TRBD2	once	TGCGCCAGCAGCCAAGAAGAGGCTAGCGGGATCGGCACAGATACGCAGTATTTT	CASSQEEASGIGTDTQYF
TRBV30	TRBJ1-5	.	.	TGTGCCTGGAGCGCGCGGGGGAGCCCCTCCCAGCCCCAGCATTTT	CAWSARGSPSQPQHF
TRBV24-1	TRBJ2-5	.	.	TGTGCCACCAGTGATTTGGCAGTCGGAGAGACCCAGTACTTC	CATSDLAVGETQYF
TRBV5-1	TRBJ1-2	TRBD1	.	TGCGCCAGCAGCCAAACAGGGGGATCCCTCTATGGCTACACCTTC	CASSQTGGSLYGYTF
TRBV7-3	TRBJ2-3	.	.	TGTGCCAGCAGCTTTGCGGGACTGGCAGATACGCAGTATTTT	CASSFAGLADTQYF
TRBV7-2	TRBJ2-7	.	.	TGTGCCAGCAGCTTATCGGATACCTACGAGCAGTACTTC	CASSLSDTYEQYF
TRBV7-2	TRBJ2-7	.	.	TGTGCCAGCAGCTTAGTTCCCTACGAGCAGTACTTC	CASSLVPYEQYF
TRBV7-3	TRBJ2-3	.	.	TGTGCCAGCAGCCCATTTGGGGAGTGGAGGTTCGCAGATACGCAGTATTTT	CASSPFGEWRFADTQYF
TRBV7-3	TRBJ1-4	TRBD1	few	TGTGCCAGCAGCTCAACAGGGGCGGCTAATGAAAAACTGTTTTTT	CASSSTGAANEKLFF
TRBV6-5	TRBJ2-1	.	.	TGTGCCAGCAGTAGGACAGACAACAATGAGCAGTTCTTC	CASSRTDNNEQFF
TRBV9	TRBJ2-1	.	.	TGTGCCAGCAGCGTAGAAGGGGTTACCTACAATGAGCAGTTCTTC	CASSVEGVTYNEQFF
TRBV19	TRBJ1-2	TRBD1	large	TGTGCCACAAGAAACAGGGGGGTAAAAGGCTACACCTTC	CATRNRGVKGYTF
TRBV19	TRBJ1-1	.	.	TGTGCCAGTAGTACGTCACGGGCCCAGGCTGAAGCTTTCTTT	CASSTSRAQAEAFF
TRBV5-4	TRBJ2-3	.	once	TGTGCCAGCAGCTTGGCAGGGCGGGCAGATACGCAGTATTTT	CASSLAGRADTQYF
TRBV9	TRBJ2-7	TRBD1	.	TGTGCCAGCAGCTCCCCCTCGGGGGACAGGGGCGGTTACGAGCAGTACTTC	CASSSPSGDRGGYEQYF
TRBV28	TRBJ2-5	TRBD2	.	TGTGCCAGCAGTTTAGCGGGAGGGCAAGAGACCCAGTACTTC	CASSLAGGQETQYF
TRBV27	TRBJ2-1	TRBD2	.	TGTGCCAGCAGTCCGATCTCGGGACTAGCGGGAGGCAATGAGCAGTTCTTC	CASSPISGLAGGNEQFF
TRBV30	TRBJ2-1	TRBD2	.	TGTGCCTGGAGTGTAGGGCGACCTCTAGCGGACCCCTACAATGAGCAGTTCTTC	CAWSVGRPLADPYNEQFF
TRBV19	TRBJ2-7	.	few	TGTGCCAGTAACCCCCAGGTGGACAGCTACGAGCAGTACTTC	CASNPQVDSYEQYF
TRBV18	TRBJ2-5	TRBD2	.	TGTGCCAGCTCACCGGTTAGCGGGAGAGGGGAGACCCAGTACTTC	CASSPVSGRGETQYF
TRBV27	TRBJ1-1	TRBD1	.	TGTGCCAGCAGTTTTTGGACAGGGGAATCTTTCTTT	CASSFWTGESFF
TRBV4-2	TRBJ2-5	TRBD1	.	TGTGCCAGCAGCCAATCCAGGGGGAAAGAAGAGACCCAGTACTTC	CASSQSRGKEETQYF
TRBV24-1	TRBJ2-7	.	.	TGTGCCACCAGTGATTCCGCAGGGTGGTACGAGCAGTACTTC	CATSDSAGWYEQYF
TRBV20-1	TRBJ1-2	.	.	TGCAGTGCAAGGTCGAACTATGGCTACACCTTC	CSARSNYGYTF
TRBV6-5	TRBJ1-2	.	.	TGTGCCAGCAGTCGGGACGGCCGGGGTTATGGCTACACCTTC	CASSRDGRGYGYTF
TRBV7-6	TRBJ1-3	.	.	TGTGCCAGCAGCTCCCTAAGGCGAGCTTCATCCGGCACCATATATTTT	CASSSLRRASSGTIYF
TRBV7-9	TRBJ2-2	.	.	TGTGCCAGCGTTCTGATAACCGGGGAGCTGTTTTTT	CASVLITGELFF
TRBV6-1	TRBJ2-1	.	.	TGTGCCAGCAGTGAAGCGGCACCTGGAGTTGAGCAGTTCTTC	CASSEAAPGVEQFF
TRBV11-1	TRBJ1-1	TRBD1	.	TGTGCCGTTGGACAGGGAGGCACTGAAGCTTTCTTT	CAVGQGGTEAFF
TRBV30	TRBJ2-5	TRBD1	.	TGTGCCTGGACTGGACAGGGATCGCCCCAAGAGACCCAGTACTTC	CAWTGQGSPQETQYF
TRBV28	TRBJ2-7	.	.	TGTGCCAGCAGTCTCGACTACGAGCAGTACTTC	CASSLDYEQYF
TRBV6-1	TRBJ1-5	.	.	TGTGCCAGCAGTGAATTCTCTGGTGTTAGCAATCAGCCCCAGCATTTT	CASSEFSGVSNQPQHF
TRBV18	TRBJ1-1	TRBD1	.	TGTGCCAGCTCACTACGGACAGGGACGATAAACACTGAAGCTTTCTTT	CASSLRTGTINTEAFF
TRBV30	TRBJ1-1	TRBD1	.	TGTGCCTGGACCCGGACAGGGACAGTGGGGGACACTGAAGCTTTCTTT	CAWTRTGTVGDTEAFF
TRBV6-5	TRBJ2-7	.	.	TGTGCCAGCGCCGTGGGTGCCGAAGCCTACGAGCAGTACTTC	CASAVGAEAYEQYF
TRBV5-4	TRBJ1-4	.	.	TGCGTAGCCGCAGCCGGGACTAATGAAAAACTGTTTTTT	CVAAAGTNEKLFF
TRBV30	TRBJ1-2	TRBD1	.	TGTGCCTGGAGTGCACAGGGGAAGGGCTACACCTTC	CAWSAQGKGYTF
TRBV2	TRBJ1-4	.	.	TGTGCCAGCAGTGAACAGTGGAAGGGTGAAAAACTGTTTTTT	CASSEQWKGEKLFF
TRBV28	TRBJ1-5	TRBD1	.	TGTGCCAGCAGTAAACCGGGACAGATTTTTAGCAATCAGCCCCAGCATTTT	CASSKPGQIFSNQPQHF
TRBV9	TRBJ2-1	TRBD2	.	TGTGCCAGCAGCGTAGGGACTAGCGGTAGCTCCTACAATGAGCAGTTCTTC	CASSVGTSGSSYNEQFF
TRBV25-1	TRBJ2-2	.	.	TGTGCCAGCAGTGAAGCCAGGGACACCGGGGAGCTGTTTTTT	CASSEARDTGELFF
TRBV6-1	TRBJ2-2	TRBD1	.	TGTGCCAGCAGTATAGGACAGGGGAACACCGGGGAGCTGTTTTTT	CASSIGQGNTGELFF
TRBV3-1/TRBV3-2	TRBJ1-2	.	.	TGTGCCAGCAGCCCCCGGTCTGAGATCCAGGGTGGCTACACCTTC	CASSPRSEIQGGYTF
TRBV28	TRBJ1-2	.	.	TGTGCCAGCAGTTCAACAGGCCACACTTACTATGGCTACACCTTC	CASSSTGHTYYGYTF
TRBV3-1/TRBV3-2	TRBJ1-4	.	.	TGTGCCAGCAGCCAACTATTCGGCGGGGGTGAAAAACTGTTTTTT	CASSQLFGGGEKLFF
TRBV25-1	TRBJ1-5	.	once	TGTGCCAGCAGTTTCGGGGGGAGCAATCAGCCCCAGCATTTT	CASSFGGSNQPQHF
TRBV7-9	TRBJ2-7	.	.	TGTGCCAGCAGCTTTGGGTCGGCCTACGAGCAGTACTTC	CASSFGSAYEQYF
TRBV11-3	TRBJ2-1	TRBD1	.	TGTGCCAGCAGCTTAGGAGGTCTACCGGGACAGAGCAATGAGCAGTTCTTC	CASSLGGLPGQSNEQFF
TRBV18	TRBJ2-3	.	once	TGTGCCAGCTCACCACCCGCCCGAGTGGTGACAGATACGCAGTATTTT	CASSPPARVVTDTQYF
TRBV10-3	TRBJ1-3	.	.	TGTGCCATCAGTGAGGGTCAGATCGGAAACACCATATATTTT	CAISEGQIGNTIYF
TRBV5-1	TRBJ2-2	.	.	TGCGCCAGCAGCGGCGGGACACAAAGCGGGGAGCTGTTTTTT	CASSGGTQSGELFF
TRBV20-1	TRBJ2-7	.	.	TGCAGTGCTAGTTGGCGGGAACCGTCCGAGCAGTACTTC	CSASWREPSEQYF
TRBV30	TRBJ2-5	TRBD2	.	TGTGCCTGGAACCCGGTTAGCGGGAGCCAAGAGACCCAGTACTTC	CAWNPVSGSQETQYF
TRBV28	TRBJ1-1	.	.	TGTGCCAGCAGGACCTTGCAGGGCCCAGTCACTGAAGCTTTCTTT	CASRTLQGPVTEAFF
TRBV28	TRBJ2-7	TRBD2	.	TGTGCCAGCAGTTCCCTAGCGGGAGGAACGAGCTCCTACGAGCAGTACTTC	CASSSLAGGTSSYEQYF
TRBV5-1	TRBJ2-3	TRBD2	.	TGCGCCAGCAGCTTTGGGGGACTAAGCACAGATACGCAGTATTTT	CASSFGGLSTDTQYF
TRBV5-1	TRBJ2-1	TRBD2	few	TGCGCCAGCAGCTTGTCAGCCGGGACTAGCGGCAATGAGCAGTTCTTC	CASSLSAGTSGNEQFF
TRBV6-5	TRBJ2-1	TRBD2	.	TGTGCCAGCAGTTATGGCGGCGGGAGGGTGGATGAGCAGTTCTTC	CASSYGGGRVDEQFF